The present entry profiles one T cell receptor (beta chain) with its context. V dropped 3 bases and J dropped 5 bases, with 6 bases sitting between them. CDR3 size: 11 residues. CDR1 is SQVTM, CDR2 ANQGSEA, per germline. This specimen belongs to a study of blood T cell repertoires in COVID-19. Study-level background: PBMCs, B-cell-depleted T cells, or T cells were the source of the cDNA or gDNA that made up the material.

The assay was immunoSEQ multiplex PCR, and TCRdb's table has in-frame clones only and misses some. The sample carries tens of thousands of clones, 75% to 90% recorded once. The rearrangement links TRBV29-1 to TRBJ2-3; tentatively, D is TRBD1 (5 bases). The sample comprised peripheral blood. The TCR was taken from a human donor in a cohort sampled during active COVID-19. The DNA of the CDR3 is TGCAGCGTTGAGGGGCGAGATACGCAGTATTTT. This encodes CSVEGRDTQYF.